Given below is one TCR beta chain in context. Its specificity is unknown. Every one of the donors was a Caucasian adult that lived in Nashville, Tennessee. The investigators split CD4+ cells into a CD45RA+ naive subset and a CD45RA-negative memory subset. The CDR3 is made up of 12 amino acids. Trimming left V 0 bases short and J 5 bases short, with 2 bases between. CDR1 MNHNS and CDR2 SASEGT come from the germline V gene. Assay: immunoSEQ multiplex PCR; the TCRdb copy retains only in-frame clones and omits some. The sample lists 550,000 to 800,000 clones, 74% occurring once. The record originates from a study of shared clonotypes between healthy human individuals. Study summary: For every donor, three CD4 naive, three CD4 memory, two CD8 naive and one CD8 memory plates were used.

Study observations and caveats: Sampling used blood alone; tissue repertoires probably differ.

This receptor was obtained from a woman younger than 45 in good health. This chain connects TRBV6-1 to TRBJ1-5; D unresolved. Sequencing was carried out using memory CD4+ T cells sorted from blood. Subset here: CD45RA-negative fraction. CDR3 nucleotide sequence: TGTGCCAGCAGTGAAGCACATCAGCCCCAGCATTTT. Translated, it gives CASSEAHQPQHF.